The clone carrying this T cell receptor beta chain was counted a single time. Its specificity is unknown. This record comes from a study of cytomegalovirus exposure and HLA in healthy donors. Profiled with immunoSEQ multiplex PCR; TCRdb holds only in-frame clones, not every one. The repertoire has 89,000 or so clones, about 93% of them found once; the top ten carry around 1.1%. Among the 110 or so subjects of the validation cohort, separate from the approximately 700-subject first cohort, were the donors. Points from the study as a whole: Using the classifier, cytomegalovirus status was reportedly diagnosed with high specificity and sensitivity. The study labeled approximately 150 TCR beta chains cytomegalovirus-associated.

CDR1 and CDR2 from the germline V gene are MDHEN and SYDVKM. This CDR3 contains 16 residues. V was clipped by 8 bases and J by 1 base; unmatched bases: 9. This chain uses TRBV28 with TRBJ2-2; 8 bases agree with TRBD1. The sequence was obtained from a woman younger than 45 in good health and CMV-seropositive. What was sequenced was PBMCs. The CDR3 here is CASFTRTGRNTGELFF. Here the CDR3 DNA reads TGTGCCAGCTTTACCCGGACAGGGCGGAACACCGGGGAGCTGTTTTTT.